A selection of T cell receptor beta chains follows, all from one sample in a study of low-dose radiotherapy and immunotherapy resistance in tumors. TCRdb passed the reads through MiXCR, listing each CDR3 protein once. The table records 40,000 or so distinct CDR3 sequences, less than 30% of them present only once. This material consisted of PBMCs, taken after low-dose radiotherapy plus immunotherapy. The source is a male donor with prostate cancer. The CDR3 runs from the conserved cysteine through the conserved F or W. D genes are given only for firm matches. For some rows the clone size is stated as once, few or many, or as a class when expanded; others skip it.

many TRBD1 TRBJ1-1 TRBV18 CASSPRDSLNTEAFF TGTGCCAGCTCCCCTCGGGACAGCTTGAACACTGAAGCTTTCTTT
many . TRBJ2-7 TRBV7-8 CASSFRGVYEQYF TGTGCCAGCAGCTTCAGAGGAGTCTACGAGCAGTACTTC
many . TRBJ2-2 TRBV19 CASSVLRDKNTGELFF TGTGCCAGTAGTGTCCTCCGGGACAAAAACACCGGGGAGCTGTTTTTT
many TRBD1 TRBJ1-2 TRBV6-6 CASSGTGKSYGYTF TGTGCCAGCAGCGGGACAGGGAAATCCTATGGCTACACCTTC
many TRBD1 TRBJ1-2 TRBV5-1 CASSFRDRRYGYTF TGCGCCAGCAGCTTTCGGGACAGGCGATATGGCTACACCTTC
many . TRBJ1-1 TRBV5-1 CASSLSLQGNTEAFF TGCGCCAGCAGCTTGTCCTTGCAGGGTAACACTGAAGCTTTCTTT
many TRBD1 TRBJ2-7 TRBV28 CASRNPGQQYEQYF TGTGCCAGCAGGAATCCGGGACAGCAGTACGAGCAGTACTTC
. . TRBJ2-2 TRBV24-1 CATSDPARNGETGELFF TGTGCCACCAGTGACCCCGCCCGAAACGGGGAGACCGGGGAGCTGTTTTTT
. TRBD2 TRBJ2-7 TRBV12-3/TRBV12-4 CASSLVSAGAYEQYF TGTGCCAGCAGTTTGGTCTCTGCGGGGGCCTACGAGCAGTACTTC
many . TRBJ2-4 TRBV7-2 CASSLGRGAENIQYF TGTGCCAGCAGCTTAGGCCGGGGGGCGGAGAACATTCAGTACTTC
many . TRBJ2-2 TRBV19 CASTSGHLLANTGELFF .
many . TRBJ2-7 TRBV7-9 CASSPGGGRNEQYF TGTGCCAGCAGCCCCGGTGGAGGGCGCAACGAGCAGTACTTC
. . TRBJ2-1 TRBV2 CASSGQGGGNEQFF TGTGCCAGCAGTGGTCAGGGCGGAGGCAATGAGCAGTTCTTC
many . TRBJ1-4 TRBV7-9 CASSPRGVGEKLFF TGTGCCAGCAGCCCCAGGGGAGTTGGGGAAAAACTGTTTTTT
many TRBD1 TRBJ2-6 TRBV11-2 CASSLTGGSGANVLTF TGTGCCAGCAGCTTAACAGGGGGCTCTGGGGCCAACGTCCTGACTTTC
many TRBD2 TRBJ2-7 TRBV5-6 CASSLVAGVSDEQYF TGTGCCAGCAGCTTGGTTGCGGGAGTGAGCGACGAGCAGTACTTC
many TRBD2 TRBJ2-1 TRBV7-2 CASSGPGLAGGREQFF TGTGCCAGCAGCGGCCCGGGACTAGCGGGAGGGAGGGAGCAGTTCTTC
. TRBD2 TRBJ2-1 TRBV28 CASKGGSSYNEQFF TGTGCCAGCAAAGGCGGGAGCTCCTACAATGAGCAGTTCTTC
many . TRBJ2-1 TRBV5-1 CASSLEAPGAGDEQFF TGCGCCAGCAGCTTGGAGGCCCCAGGGGCAGGGGATGAGCAGTTCTTC
many TRBD1 TRBJ2-3 TRBV20-1 CSGRRQGSPDTQYF TGCAGTGGTAGAAGACAGGGTTCCCCAGATACGCAGTATTTT
many . TRBJ1-1 TRBV6-5 CASTERGAGSTEAFF TGTGCCAGCACCGAACGAGGGGCGGGATCCACTGAAGCTTTCTTT
many . TRBJ1-1 TRBV6-2/TRBV6-3 CASSYSQFTEAFF TGTGCCAGCAGTTACTCGCAGTTTACTGAAGCTTTCTTT
many . TRBJ1-6 TRBV6-2/TRBV6-3 CASRDTGLSSYNSPLHF TGTGCCAGCAGAGATACAGGGTTAAGCTCCTATAATTCACCCCTCCACTTT
many . TRBJ1-2 TRBV5-6 CASSLVFQNYGYTF TGTGCCAGCAGCTTGGTCTTTCAGAACTATGGCTACACCTTC
many . TRBJ2-7 TRBV20-1 CSARGRSSYEQYF TGCAGTGCTCGAGGGAGGTCCTCCTACGAGCAGTACTTC
many TRBD2 TRBJ2-7 TRBV20-1 CSARLLATYEQYF TGCAGTGCTAGGTTACTAGCGACTTACGAGCAGTACTTC
many . TRBJ2-2 TRBV29-1 CSVRDTGELFF TGCAGCGTTCGGGATACCGGGGAGCTGTTTTTT
. . TRBJ2-5 TRBV24-1 CATSDPTGARRETQYF TGTGCCACCAGTGACCCGACAGGCGCACGGAGGGAGACCCAGTACTTC
many . TRBJ2-7 TRBV6-2/TRBV6-3 CASSLRETVVHEQYF TGTGCCAGCAGTCTACGGGAGACGGTCGTTCACGAGCAGTACTTC
many . TRBJ1-2 TRBV29-1 CSVEDGDMVPYGYTF TGCAGCGTTGAAGACGGGGACATGGTCCCCTATGGCTACACCTTC
few . TRBJ2-7 TRBV20-1 CSARDLVVPTYEQYF TGCAGTGCTAGAGACCTGGTAGTACCCACCTACGAGCAGTACTTC
many . TRBJ1-2 TRBV19 CASREDRSVTYGYTF TGTGCCAGTAGAGAGGACAGAAGTGTTACCTATGGCTACACCTTC
many TRBD1 TRBJ1-5 TRBV28 CASSLGTGAGNQPQHF TGTGCCAGCAGTTTGGGGACAGGGGCCGGCAATCAGCCCCAGCATTTT
many TRBD1 TRBJ1-2 TRBV27 CASSFVGGGTYGYTF TGTGCCAGCAGTTTCGTAGGGGGCGGAACCTATGGCTACACCTTC
many TRBD2 TRBJ2-2 TRBV10-1 CASSTGTSGTTGELFF TGCGCCAGCAGCACCGGGACTAGCGGAACTACCGGGGAGCTGTTTTTT